This T cell receptor (beta chain) is from a study of cytomegalovirus exposure and HLA in healthy donors listed by TCRdb under 2017. In terms of the full investigation: An earlier analysis of approximately 590 of the donors reported 250 to 350 Gb of sequence data and 120 million or so unique TCR beta sequences from around 200 million T cells. An early release that covered 500 to 800 HLA-typed donors contained about 300 gigabases of sequencing data and 80 million or so unique TCR sequences. Among the roughly 380 genotyped donors, around 79% belonged to the genetic ancestry cluster associated with self-reported Caucasian donors. The study was designed to test whether signatures of past pathogen exposure could be identified by cataloging public T cell receptors. The T cell repertoires of 670 or so subjects were profiled by immunosequencing and related to cytomegalovirus serostatus. A separate validation cohort of 100 to 150 different subjects was used in addition to the approximately 610-subject first cohort. To predict cytomegalovirus infection status, the study combined high-throughput TCR immunosequencing, statistical association of individual TCRs with disease status, and machine learning. A later analysis re-analyzed previously published TCR beta repertoires from 500 to 700 donors and added high-resolution HLA genotyping to study TCR occurrence patterns. Rather than using new phenotypic data, the later analysis identified candidate immune exposures from TCR beta sequences and from how often those sequences occurred across donors. To decide whether each TCR beta V gene segment behaved as functional or pseudogenic, an earlier analysis of some 600 of the donors relied on high-throughput TCR beta sequencing. Donor age, sex, ethnicity and CMV serostatus were compiled together with the repertoire data. Genome-wide SNP genotypes for about 55% of the roughly 670 donors were used in a later genetic analysis, which treated that subset as a discovery cohort. Every repertoire in the discovery cohort had been generated on one and the same sequencing platform. Class I and class II HLA loci were covered by the typing at four-digit resolution. The number of typed donors differed by locus: about 620-640 for A, B, C, DRB1 and DQB1; 522 for DQA1; 606 for DPA1; and around 450 for DPB1. About five DR-DQ haplotypes were treated as single units for association and clustering because of strong linkage in the cohort. Across some 400 genotyped donors of the cohort, an average of about 220,000 unique TCR beta nucleotide sequences per donor were sequenced, and roughly 20% of those sequences were non-productive.

The library was produced with the immunoSEQ multiplex PCR assay. A mixture of 60 forward primers for TCR Vbeta segments and 13 reverse primers for TCR Jbeta segments was used in the multiplex PCR. A multiplex PCR assay on genomic DNA amplified the CDR3 region of rearranged TCR beta genes. The amplified TCR beta libraries were sequenced on the Illumina HiSeq System as 87-base-pair reads. For the original study's pipeline: Across the 666 repertoires, a later analysis counted 78 million or so unique TCR beta chains, about 10 million of which were shared by at least two donors. A nearest-neighbor algorithm error-corrected the raw reads and collapsed the reads into unique sequences, merging closely related sequences to remove PCR and sequencing errors. Alignment of CDR3 sequences to IMGT reference sequences was used to assign V, D and J gene segments. For a sequence to be retained, at least a six-nucleotide match to both a V gene segment and a J gene segment was required. A rearrangement counted as productive if the CDR3 had no stop codons and remained in frame with V and J, and every other rearrangement counted as non-productive. CDR3 was defined by IMGT convention, running from the second conserved V-encoded cysteine to the conserved J-encoded phenylalanine. In an earlier analysis of around 540 of the donors, sequences lacking an unambiguous match to a single V gene segment were excluded. In an earlier analysis of roughly 500 of the donors, V segments were called functional above 56.7% productive rearrangements and were called segregating when the between-donor standard deviation exceeded 5%. A statistical classification framework was built to diagnose cytomegalovirus status from the catalog of TCR beta chain sequences. V and J gene assignment, in a later analysis, came from comparing TCR nucleotide sequences with IMGT/GENE-DB human TR gene sequences. Using the TCRdist pipeline, a later analysis assigned CDR3 sequences along with most-parsimonious VDJ recombination scenarios. In a later analysis, each TCR beta chain was defined by its CDR3 amino acid sequence together with its V-gene family, and reads lacking a unique V-gene family were excluded. To address suspected cross-contamination and a sequencing artifact, a later analysis removed roughly 640 highly shared, low-generation-probability nucleotide sequences. In a later analysis, a clonal expansion index for each public chain was calculated from normalized within-repertoire ranks of inferred template counts. Generation probabilities in a later analysis came from a VDJ recombination model fitted to out-of-frame rearrangements, and those results were checked against IGoR. Hypergeometric tests were used in a later analysis to score TCR-TCR, TCR-HLA and TCR-CMV co-occurrence, with a repertoire-size bias correction applied to the TCR pairs. To estimate false discovery rates, a later analysis permuted the HLA or CMV assignments 20 times. In a later analysis, co-occurring TCRs were grouped using DBSCAN, with TCRdist sequence similarity added in when clustering inside HLA-allele-positive subsets. For co-occurrence clustering, repertoires with fewer than 30,000 or more than 120,000 public chains were excluded, along with roughly 5 repertoires with anomalous nucleotide sharing. TCRdb holds this immuneACCESS table with in-frame rearrangements only. Some clones are missing; in checked studies, unresolved V genes explain under half, and the rest has no known cause. Clonal size and the V and J genes are those of that table, whereas D and trimming came from the DNA. This sample lists about 92,000 clones; 81% were detected once. In total, the top ten clones hold 1% to 1.5% of the sample.

Study-level results and caveats: The study listed 150 to 200 TCR beta chains as associated with cytomegalovirus. According to a later analysis, TCR association rates differed among HLA loci, with DRB1 alleles showing the most associated TCRs and HLA-C alleles showing the fewest. In a later analysis, most CMV-associated TCR beta chains were found to appear HLA-restricted, with HLA associations seemingly driven largely by CMV exposure. The earlier analysis of 587 of the donors excluded 15 to 20 rarely observed V segments, including chromosome 9 orphons, because counts were too low. Because HLA typing was unavailable for some donors at each locus, only the typed subset was used in association tests. The only immune exposure information available for the cohort was CMV serostatus. Some IMGT-functional V segments, including TRBV6-2 and TRBV6-3, could not be distinguished by the 87-base-pair reads and were therefore excluded. The presence/absence analyses assumed that sequencing depth was roughly uniform across donors, and that assumption may not be true. Specific HLA alleles were associated with around 18,000 TCR beta sequences at a false discovery rate of 0.05 in a later analysis. Correlated functional status among segregating V segments might reflect linkage disequilibrium, but an unknown experimental factor could not be ruled out. A further reported finding was that TCR beta sequences accurately predicted the HLA-A and HLA-B alleles for most subjects in the first cohort. In vitro tests confirmed that a few of the cytomegalovirus-associated TCR beta chains recognize cytomegalovirus antigens. An association between a missense DCLRE1C variant and V-gene and J-gene trimming of TCR beta chains was found in a later genetic analysis and replicated in an independent cohort. The sequencing pipeline was judged likely to have produced a cluster of highly shared sequence variants as a technical artifact. Compared with the roughly 670-donor mean, donors in an Asian-associated ancestry cluster had fewer N-insertions in productive TCRs, according to a later genetic analysis. According to the authors, the approach could potentially be generalized to other disease states and immunological phenotypes. In an earlier analysis of around 500 of the donors, most TCR beta V segments appeared in productive rearrangements about 87% or about 30% of the time, broadly matching IMGT annotations. In a later analysis, HLA-associated TCR beta chains showed more clonal expansion and lower generation probabilities than non-associated chains that were equally common. Strong co-occurrence of HLA alleles, especially DR and DQ, made assigning TCR associations to individual alleles difficult. This cohort had only TCR beta chains sequenced, and the lack of alpha or paired-chain data limited which features could be detected. The classifier was reported to diagnose cytomegalovirus status with high specificity and sensitivity in both the original and validation cohorts. Across donors, most TCR sequences were observed very rarely, whereas some public TCRs were present in many individuals. In a later analysis, several top co-occurrence clusters were reported to appear linked to parvovirus B19, influenza, CMV and Epstein-Barr virus.

In total, over 600 healthy bone marrow donors made up the cohort. Cohort members were all nominally healthy when sampled, although unrecorded immune exposures were likely present. The donor tested CMV seropositive and was one of the 289 seropositive cohort members. Each donor provided a peripheral blood sample, and peripheral blood mononuclear cells were used for TCR beta sequencing. Genomic DNA was extracted from the blood cell samples with the Qiagen DNeasy Blood Extraction Kit. From the germline V gene, CDR1 is SQVTM and CDR2 is ANQGSEA. Trimming costs V 7 bases and J 10 bases, and their ends lie 23 bases apart. The CDR3 has 14 amino acids, counting the end cysteine and phenylalanine. The entry retains the CDR3 DNA only, 42 bases that are in frame from base 1. Comment on this clone: It lacks a known antigen. No clone much larger than this one lies a single base away; base qualities are absent.

The TCR comes from a girl between 2 and 10 years old in good health and CMV-seropositive. This receptor chain uses TRBV29-1 and TRBJ2-1; TRBD1 is a weak D gene call, 7 bases matching. Sequenced: PBMCs. The CDR3 in this case is CSAPQGGGVSEQFF. The DNA reads TGCAGCGCCCCCCAGGGGGGCGGGGTGAGCGAGCAGTTCTTC.